This TCR beta chain was captured by sequencing in a study of regulatory T cells in long-lasting Graves disease. Regarding the study as a whole: Small sample size may have lowered accuracy.

Specified time point: newly diagnosed GD, antithyroid drugs for less than 3 months. From RNA extracted from PBMCs, the TCR library was made. Graves' disease diagnoses followed American Thyroid Association guidelines. The CDR3 runs 12 residues. CDR1 and CDR2 (germline): MDHEN, SYDVKM. V was clipped by 10 bases and J by 4 bases, with 14 bases between them. The sample holds many counts of this clonotype. Its specificity is unknown. CDR3 regions were amplified by Arm-PCR using iRepertoire HTBI primers to build TCR beta libraries. TCRdb reanalysed the multiplex PCR reads using MiXCR and keeps one entry per CDR3 protein. The sample has 550,000 to 600,000 distinct CDR3 sequences; 15% to 20% are singletons. These records were also assigned to another study, of T cells in Graves' hyperthyroidism and ophthalmopathy.

Source: peripheral blood mononuclear cells (PBMCs), taken at new diagnosis, from a patient treated with antithyroid drugs. This TCR was recovered from a young man with Graves disease. The chain has TRBV28 and TRBJ2-7; D gene ambiguous. The CDR3 nucleotides are TGTGCCACCCCTCAACCGTCATACGAGCAGTACTTC. Encoded protein: CATPQPSYEQYF. Full variable domain (outside the CDR3, taken from reference TRBV28 and TRBJ2-7): DVKVTQSSRYLVKRTGEKVFLECVQDMDHENMFWYRQDPGLGLRLIYFSYDVKMKEKGDIPEGYSVSREKKERFSLILESASTNQTSMYLCATPQPSYEQYFGPGTRLTVT.